The 5 T cell receptor beta chains reported below all come from one sample, sequenced in a study of blood T cells in healthy people across ages. A second PCR, run for roughly 7 to 12 cycles, used a sample-barcoded 5' primer plus a J-beta primer mix. TCRdb itself ran the 5' RACE reads through MiXCR, one entry per CDR3 protein. Of hundreds of thousands of distinct CDR3 sequences listed, 32% are singletons. The material sequenced was blood. The source of these receptors is a woman older than 75 in good health.

This clonotype was seen more than once but under ten times. This rearrangement joins TRBV7-3 to TRBJ1-1, with 7 nucleotides matching TRBD1. Germline V lookup: CDR1 SGHTA, CDR2 FQGTGA. The CDR3 runs 14 residues. V gave up 1 base and J gave up 4 bases; unmatched junction bases: 3. This CDR3 is CASSLNRGSTEAFF. Written as DNA, the CDR3 is TGTGCCAGCAGCTTAAACAGGGGTAGCACTGAAGCTTTCTTT.

This clonotype was counted at least ten times. The V gene is TRBV12-3 or TRBV12-4, the J gene TRBJ2-1, with 9 bases aligning to TRBD1. This CDR3 comprises 16 residues. The junction had 8 bases not matched to a gene; V was cut back by 2 bases and J by 6 bases. The CDR3 here is CASSLISGQGSNEQFF. The CDR3 region has the DNA TGTGCCAGCAGTTTAATCTCGGGACAGGGTAGCAATGAGCAGTTCTTC.

This clonotype occurred many times. The chain couples TRBV5-1 to TRBJ2-2; weak D call: TRBD1 (6 bases). The CDR3 extends over 15 amino acids. Germline CDR1 SGHRS, CDR2 YFSETQ. The V end was cut by 2 bases, the J end by 3 bases, with 11 bases between. CDR3 sequence: CASSFRQEYTGELFF. CDR3 nucleotides: TGCGCCAGCAGCTTTAGACAGGAGTACACCGGGGAGCTGTTTTTT.

This clonotype has a count of ten or more. The rearrangement joins TRBV10-3 to TRBJ1-1, with no clear D. The CDR3 loop spans 13 amino acids. V was shortened by 2 bases and J by 7 bases, with 11 bases between the two germline ends. Looked up from germline, CDR1 is ENHRY and CDR2 is SYGVKD. For the CDR3, the DNA is TGTGCCATCAGTGAGCCGGGTTTTAATGAAGCTTTCTTT. This translates into CAISEPGFNEAFF.

This clonotype occurred many times. The V call is TRBV9, the J call TRBJ2-1, with a tentative D call TRBD2 (6 bases). V lost 3 bases and J 2 bases, leaving 12 bases between the germline ends. This CDR3 is built from 15 residues. The germline CDR1 and CDR2 sequences are SGDLS and YYNGEE. CDR3 coding DNA: TGTGCCAGCAGCGACCAGGACTACCCCTACAATGAGCAGTTCTTC. Translating it yields CASSDQDYPYNEQFF.